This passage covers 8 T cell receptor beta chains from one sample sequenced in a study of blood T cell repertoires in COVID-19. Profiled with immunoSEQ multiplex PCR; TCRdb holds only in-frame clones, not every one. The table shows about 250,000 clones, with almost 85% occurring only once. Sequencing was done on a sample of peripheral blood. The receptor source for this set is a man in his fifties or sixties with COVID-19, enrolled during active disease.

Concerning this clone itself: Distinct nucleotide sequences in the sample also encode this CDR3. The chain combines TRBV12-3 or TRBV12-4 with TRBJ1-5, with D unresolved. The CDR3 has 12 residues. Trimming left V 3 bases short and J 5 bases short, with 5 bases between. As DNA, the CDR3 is TGTGCCAGCAGTTTGCTAGATCAGCCCCAGCATTTT. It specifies CASSLLDQPQHF.

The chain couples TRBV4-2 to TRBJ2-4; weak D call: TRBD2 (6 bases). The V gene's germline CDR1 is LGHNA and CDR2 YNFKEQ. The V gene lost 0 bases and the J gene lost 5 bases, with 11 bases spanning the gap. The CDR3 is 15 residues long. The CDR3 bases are TGTGCCAGCAGCCAAGAGACTAGGAGGCAAAACATTCAGTACTTC. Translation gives CASSQETRRQNIQYF.

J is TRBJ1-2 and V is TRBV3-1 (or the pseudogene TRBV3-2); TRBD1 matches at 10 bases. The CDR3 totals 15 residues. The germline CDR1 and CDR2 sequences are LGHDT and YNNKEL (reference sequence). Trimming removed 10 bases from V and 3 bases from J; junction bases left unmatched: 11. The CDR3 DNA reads TGTGCCACCCGTCACCGGGACAGGGGACACTATGGCTACACCTTC. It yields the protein CATRHRDRGHYGYTF.

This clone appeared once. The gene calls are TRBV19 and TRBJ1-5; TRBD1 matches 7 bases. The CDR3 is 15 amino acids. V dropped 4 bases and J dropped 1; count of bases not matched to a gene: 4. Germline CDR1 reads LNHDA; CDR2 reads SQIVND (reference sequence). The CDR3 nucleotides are TGTGCCAGTAGTACGACAGGGAGAAGCAATCAGCCCCAGCATTTT. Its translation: CASSTTGRSNQPQHF.

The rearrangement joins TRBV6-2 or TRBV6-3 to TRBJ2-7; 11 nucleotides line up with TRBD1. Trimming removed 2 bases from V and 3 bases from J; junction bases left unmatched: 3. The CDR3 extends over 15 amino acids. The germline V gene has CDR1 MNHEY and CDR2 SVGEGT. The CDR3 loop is CASSYGTGGNYEQYF. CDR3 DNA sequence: TGTGCCAGCAGTTACGGGACAGGGGGTAACTACGAGCAGTACTTC.

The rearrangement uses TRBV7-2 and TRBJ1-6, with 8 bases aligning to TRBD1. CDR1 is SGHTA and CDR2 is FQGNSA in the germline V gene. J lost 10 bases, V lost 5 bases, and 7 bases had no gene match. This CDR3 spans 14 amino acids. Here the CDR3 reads CASSRRDRTSPLHF. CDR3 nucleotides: TGTGCCAGCAGCCGCCGGGACAGGACCTCACCCCTCCACTTT. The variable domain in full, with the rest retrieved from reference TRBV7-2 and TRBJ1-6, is GAGVSQSPSNKVTEKGKDVELRCDPISGHTALYWYRQSLGQGLEFLIYFQGNSAPDKSGLPSDRFSAERTGGSVSTLTIQRTQQEDSAVYLCASSRRDRTSPLHFGNGTRLTVT.

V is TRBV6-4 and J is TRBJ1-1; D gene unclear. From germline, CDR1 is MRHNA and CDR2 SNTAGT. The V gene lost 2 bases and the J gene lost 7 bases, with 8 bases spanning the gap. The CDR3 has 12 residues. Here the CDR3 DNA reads TGTGCCAGCAGTGACGGGAGGAGTGAAGCTTTCTTT. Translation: CASSDGRSEAFF.

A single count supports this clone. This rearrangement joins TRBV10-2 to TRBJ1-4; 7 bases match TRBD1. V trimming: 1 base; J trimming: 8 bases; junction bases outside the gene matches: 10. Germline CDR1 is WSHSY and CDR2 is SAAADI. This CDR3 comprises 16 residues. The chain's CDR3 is CASSELVQGEREKLFF. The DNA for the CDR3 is TGCGCCAGCAGTGAGTTGGTCCAGGGGGAAAGGGAAAAACTGTTTTTT.